Shown below are 18 T cell receptor beta chains from a single sample sequenced in a study of CD8 T cells in ankylosing spondylitis. Findings and caveats of the study: Characteristic of ankylosing spondylitis blood, it appeared, was a TCR beta motif comprising fewer than 10 highly homologous variants.

Antigen specificity for these receptors is unknown. TCRdb passed the 5' RACE reads through MiXCR, listing each CDR3 protein once. The sample holds fewer than 550,000 distinct CDR3 sequences; less than 6% are singletons and the top ten take around 3.5%. Sequencing input: blood, either unsorted or a sorted T cell fraction (not recorded which). These receptors all come from a male donor with ankylosing spondylitis.

There are a few counts of this clonotype. The rearrangement uses TRBV30 and TRBJ2-3; D uncertain. The CDR3 runs 15 residues. Trimming left V 3 bases short and J 3 bases short, with 16 bases between. Germline values: CDR1 GTSNPN, CDR2 SVGIG (reference sequence). For the CDR3, the DNA is TGTGCCTGGAGACCTTCGGCTCGGAGAACAGATACGCAGTATTTT. It codes for CAWRPSARRTDTQYF.

This clonotype was seen a few times. The chain employs TRBV10-3 and TRBJ1-4; D remains ambiguous. V was pared by 4 bases and J by 10 bases, with 10 bases between. The CDR3 consists of 12 residues. CDR1 is ENHRY, CDR2 SYGVKD, per germline. The CDR3 here is CAISGGSGKLFF. The CDR3, as DNA: TGTGCCATCAGTGGAGGAAGTGGAAAACTGTTTTTT.

In its sample, this clonotype was seen many times. The rearrangement joins TRBV28 to TRBJ1-1; 12 bases align to TRBD1. CDR1 and CDR2 from the germline V gene are MDHEN and SYDVKM. CDR3 length: 17 amino acids. V was clipped by 1 base and J by 4 bases; unmatched bases: 7. CDR3 in DNA: TGTGCCAGCAGTTTATTGGGACAGGGGGCCTTACCCACTGAAGCTTTCTTT. Residues: CASSLLGQGALPTEAFF.

This clonotype has only a few counts. The rearrangement joins TRBV25-1 to TRBJ1-6; 7 positions agree with TRBD1. Germline CDR1 MGHDK, CDR2 SYGVNS. The CDR3 runs to 13 residues. J was trimmed by 7 bases and V by 6 bases; bases with no gene match: 3. This CDR3 is CASRQGRNSPLHF. The CDR3 coding sequence is TGTGCCAGCAGACAGGGGCGGAATTCACCCCTCCACTTT.

The genes are TRBV5-1 and TRBJ2-1; possibly TRBD1 for D (6 bases). V was pared by 6 bases and J by 12 bases, with 25 bases between. The germline gives CDR1 SGHRS, CDR2 YFSETQ. The CDR3 length is 15 residues. The CDR3, as DNA: TGCGCCAGCAACGACTTAGCTACCCCCGGGACACGGCAGTTCTTC. It specifies CASNDLATPGTRQFF.

The gene calls are TRBV4-2 and TRBJ1-5; TRBD1 matches at 7 bases. The CDR3 totals 15 residues. Trimming removed 5 bases from V and 7 bases from J; junction bases left unmatched: 11. From germline, CDR1 is LGHNA and CDR2 YNFKEQ. The CDR3 here is CASSSRSGGGQPQHF. The DNA for the CDR3 is TGTGCCAGCAGCTCGCGATCAGGGGGAGGACAGCCCCAGCATTTT.

This clonotype was observed at least ten times. The chain uses TRBV7-2 and TRBJ1-5; tentative D call: TRBD1 (5 bases). Germline CDR1 is SGHTA and CDR2 is FQGNSA. Trimming removed 7 bases from V and 6 bases from J, with 16 bases in between. The CDR3 has 14 residues. CDR3 sequence: CASTPGGTVQPQHF. The DNA for the CDR3 is TGTGCCAGCACCCCCGGGGGGACCGTTCAGCCCCAGCATTTT.

This clonotype has more than one count but fewer than ten. V gene TRBV5-8 combines with J gene TRBJ2-7; 8 bases align to TRBD1. Germline CDR1 is SGHTS and CDR2 is YDEGEE. J lost 0 bases, V lost 3 bases, and 2 bases had no gene match. The CDR3 loop spans 14 amino acids. DNA for the CDR3: TGTGCCAGCAGCTGGACAGGGATCTCCTACGAGCAGTACTTC. Protein: CASSWTGISYEQYF. Full variable domain (outside the CDR3, taken from reference TRBV5-8 and TRBJ2-7): EAGVTQSPTHLIKTRGQQATLRCSPISGHTSVYWYQQALGLGLQFLLWYDEGEERNRGNFPPRFSGRQFPNYSSELNVNALELEDSALYLCASSWTGISYEQYFGPGTRLTVT.

This clonotype was counted many times. The V gene is TRBV20-1, the J gene TRBJ1-4, with a tentative D call TRBD1 (5 bases). The CDR3 length is 13 residues. V dropped 0 bases and J dropped 5 bases, with 7 bases sitting between them. The germline gives CDR1 DFQATT, CDR2 SNEGSKA (reference sequence). The CDR3 DNA sequence: TGCAGTGCTAGAGAGGGGGTAAATGAAAAACTGTTTTTT. Protein product: CSAREGVNEKLFF.

This clonotype was detected many times. This chain links TRBV6-5 with TRBJ2-5; D is ambiguous. Germline V CDR1 and CDR2: MNHEY, SVGAGI. V lost 2 bases and J lost 5, with 9 bases in between. The CDR3 spans 13 residues. In DNA form, the CDR3 reads TGTGCCAGCAGTTACGGCGAGGAGGAGACCCAGTACTTC. It encodes CASSYGEEETQYF.

This clonotype came up many times. J is TRBJ2-3 and V is TRBV9, with 10 nucleotides matching TRBD1. Germline V CDR1 and CDR2: SGDLS, YYNGEE. V lost 3 bases, J lost 1 base, and 5 bases stayed unmatched. The CDR3 has 16 amino acids. CDR3 amino acids: CASSAGTGVRTDTQYF. As DNA, the CDR3 is TGTGCCAGCAGCGCCGGGACAGGGGTACGCACAGATACGCAGTATTTT.

The rearrangement links TRBV20-1 to TRBJ2-7; TRBD1 agrees at 8 bases. The ends lost 6 bases at V and 7 bases at J; junction bases unmatched: 17. The CDR3 is made up of 15 amino acids. The germline V gene has CDR1 DFQATT and CDR2 SNEGSKA (reference sequence). The CDR3 sequence: CSAWTRTGQGGEQYF. CDR3 nucleotides: TGCAGTGCATGGACAAGGACAGGGCAAGGAGGTGAGCAGTACTTC.

This clonotype appeared a few times. This chain uses TRBV7-9 with TRBJ2-1, with TRBD2 matching over 8 bases. Germline V gives CDR1 SEHNR, CDR2 FQNEAQ (reference sequence). The CDR3 runs to 13 residues. Trimming cost V 7 bases and J 9 bases; bases outside gene matches: 8. Written as DNA, the CDR3 is TGTGCCAGCATGGGGACTAGGTTTATTGAGCAGTTCTTC. This sequence encodes CASMGTRFIEQFF.

This clonotype has just one count. The rearrangement links TRBV2 to TRBJ2-5; D is tentatively TRBD1 or TRBD2 (5 bases each). The CDR3 runs 14 residues. Deletions cut 10 bases from V and 1 base from J, with 16 bases between. Germline CDR1 is SNHLY and CDR2 is FYNNEI. The CDR3 sequence is CATRPGSPQETQYF. CDR3 nucleotide sequence: TGTGCCACACGGCCAGGGAGCCCCCAAGAGACCCAGTACTTC.

This clonotype has ten or more counts. This chain connects TRBV7-8 to TRBJ2-7, with D possibly being TRBD1 or TRBD2 (5 bases each). The CDR3 runs 14 residues. CDR1 and CDR2 (germline): SGHVS, FQNEAQ. V was pared by 5 bases and J by 2 bases, with 13 bases between. CDR3 loop: CASSQPQGAYEQYF. The CDR3 DNA reads as TGTGCCAGCAGCCAACCCCAGGGAGCCTACGAGCAGTACTTC.

This clonotype was observed at least ten times. The rearrangement joins TRBV28 to TRBJ1-2, with 7 bases lining up with TRBD1. CDR3 length equals 15 residues. J lost 3 bases, V lost 1 base, and 5 bases had no gene match. Germline V CDR1 and CDR2: MDHEN, SYDVKM. The CDR3 loop reads CASSLLQGRYYGYTF. Written as DNA, the CDR3 is TGTGCCAGCAGTTTATTACAGGGGCGATACTATGGCTACACCTTC.

This clonotype was counted at least ten times. This chain uses TRBV20-1 with TRBJ2-7; tentative D call: TRBD2 (7 bases). V was shortened by 6 bases and J by 0 bases, with 15 bases between the two germline ends. CDR3 size: 14 residues. CDR1 and CDR2 (germline): DFQATT, SNEGSKA (reference sequence). CDR3 DNA: TGCAGTGCGAGGGGGGCTAGCGGCTCCTACGAGCAGTACTTC. Its translation: CSARGASGSYEQYF.

This clonotype has a count of ten or more. The chain couples TRBV20-1 to TRBJ2-3; TRBD2 matches 11 bases. The CDR3 has 14 residues. Trimming cost V 6 bases and J 3 bases; bases outside gene matches: 5. Germline lookup yields CDR1 DFQATT and CDR2 SNEGSKA (reference sequence). The CDR3 DNA is TGCAGTGCCGATAGCGGGAGGGGGACAGATACGCAGTATTTT. Protein sequence: CSADSGRGTDTQYF.